Below are 4 T cell receptor beta chains sequenced from a single sample in a study of blood T cells in healthy people across ages. The authors ran a second PCR of roughly 7 to 11 cycles using a sample-barcoded 5' primer and a J-beta primer mix. TCRdb analysed the 5' RACE reads with MiXCR anew, one entry per CDR3 protein. The table includes approximately 1,000,000 distinct CDR3 sequences, roughly two fifths detected once. The source material was blood. These receptor sequences come from a man between 18 and 35 years old in good health.

This clonotype came up a few times. The J gene is TRBJ2-1, the V gene TRBV20-1; 12 nucleotides line up with TRBD1. From germline, CDR1 is DFQATT and CDR2 SNEGSKA (reference sequence). This CDR3 is built from 16 residues. J lost 6 bases, V lost 6 bases, and 12 bases had no gene match. The CDR3 reads CSARVPGQGAGNEQFF. CDR3 DNA sequence: TGCAGTGCGCGGGTGCCGGGACAGGGGGCCGGCAATGAGCAGTTCTTC.

This clonotype appeared a single time. The rearrangement links TRBV6-5 to TRBJ1-4; possibly TRBD1 for D (6 bases). This CDR3 contains 14 residues. V lost 10 bases and J 5 bases, leaving 17 bases between the germline ends. In germline, CDR1 is MNHEY, CDR2 SVGAGI. The CDR3 nucleotides are TGTGCCACCAAAAGGGGGGCTAGGAATGAAAAACTGTTTTTT. This encodes CATKRGARNEKLFF.

V and J are TRBV18 and TRBJ2-1, with 7 nucleotides matching TRBD1. TRBJ2-7 matches the DNA end more closely, so the J call is doubtful. Germline loops: CDR1 KGHSH, CDR2 LQKENI. This CDR3 contains 15 residues. CDR3 region: CASSDSRTGYNEQYF. The CDR3, as DNA: TGTGCCAGCTCAGACTCAAGGACAGGCTACAATGAGCAGTACTTC.

CDR3 sequence (DNA): TGTGCCAGCAGCACCGGACTCCCCTGGGTCCAGTTCTTC. This sequence encodes CASSTGLPWVQFF. The chain couples TRBV9 to TRBJ2-1, with D possibly matching TRBD2 (5 bases). The V gene's germline CDR1 is SGDLS and CDR2 YYNGEE. The CDR3 consists of 13 residues. Trimming took 4 bases from V and 13 from J, leaving 18 bases between them. Based on the CDR3 plus reference TRBV9 and TRBJ2-1, the full variable domain is DSGVTQTPKHLITATGQRVTLRCSPRSGDLSVYWYQQSLDQGLQFLIQYYNGEERAKGNILERFSAQQFPDLHSELNLSSLELGDSALYFCASSTGLPWVQFFGPGTRLTVL.